Listed below are T cell receptor beta chains from one sample, sequenced in a study of T-cell reconstitution after alpha-beta-depleted transplantation in children. Each CDR3 protein is one row after TCRdb ran MiXCR on the PCR reads. The sample lists some 200,000 distinct CDR3 sequences, approximately 8% occurring once. Sequenced material: PBMCs, mostly from graft donor cells, taken 360 days after TCRalphabeta/CD19-depleted stem cell transplant. Source of these receptors: a male patient aged 2 to 9 who had a stem cell transplant for acute myeloid leukemia, so the T cells may come from the graft donor. Each CDR3 is given with its conserved first and last residue. The order of the fields is V gene, clone size, D gene, J gene, CDR3 protein, CDR3 DNA. D genes are given only for firm matches. The size entry is marked missing in some rows and otherwise reads once, few, many or a size class.

TRBV6-2/TRBV6-3	few	.	TRBJ2-7	CASSPSSWEQYF	TGTGCCAGCAGTCCCTCGTCATGGGAGCAGTACTTC
TRBV10-3	.	.	TRBJ1-1	CAISVAGNTEAFF	TGTGCCATCAGTGTGGCAGGGAACACTGAAGCTTTCTTT
TRBV5-6	few	.	TRBJ1-1	CASSLGAMNTEAFF	TGTGCCAGCAGCTTAGGGGCAATGAACACTGAAGCTTTCTTT
TRBV12-3/TRBV12-4	many	.	TRBJ2-5	CASSYRGAQETQYF	TGTGCCAGCAGTTATCGGGGCGCCCAAGAGACCCAGTACTTC
TRBV11-2	.	TRBD2	TRBJ2-7	CASSLVSLAGLYEQYF	TGTGCCAGCAGCTTAGTCTCGCTAGCGGGACTCTACGAGCAGTACTTC
TRBV20-1	.	.	TRBJ2-2	CCARDGGLKNTGELFF	TGCTGTGCTAGAGATGGGGGGCTCAAGAACACCGGGGAGCTGTTTTTT
TRBV20-1	many	.	TRBJ2-3	CSASGWGSSTDTQYF	TGCAGTGCTAGCGGGTGGGGTTCTAGCACAGATACGCAGTATTTT
TRBV20-1	.	TRBD2	TRBJ2-4	CSAPLAGGAKNIQYF	TGCAGTGCACCACTAGCGGGAGGCGCCAAAAACATTCAGTACTTC
TRBV6-2/TRBV6-3	few	TRBD2	TRBJ2-1	CASIQPSSGTEQFF	TGTGCCAGCATCCAACCCTCTAGCGGGACGGAACAGTTCTTC
TRBV20-1	many	TRBD2	TRBJ2-7	CSARDPGGRASYEQYF	TGCAGTGCTAGAGATCCGGGCGGGAGGGCCTCCTACGAGCAGTACTTC
TRBV20-1	many	TRBD2	TRBJ2-1	CSARASGSYNEQFF	TGCAGTGCTAGGGCTAGCGGGAGTTACAATGAGCAGTTCTTC
TRBV4-2	few	TRBD1	TRBJ1-5	CASSHPTGSLYSNQPQHF	TGTGCCAGCAGCCACCCGACAGGGAGCCTTTATAGCAATCAGCCCCAGCATTTT
TRBV19	.	TRBD2	TRBJ2-3	CASSMYGAGETDTQYF	TGTGCCAGTAGTATGTATGGAGCGGGAGAGACAGATACGCAGTATTTT
TRBV12-3/TRBV12-4	many	TRBD1	TRBJ1-5	CASSFGQGGFQPQHF	TGTGCCAGCAGTTTCGGACAGGGAGGGTTTCAGCCCCAGCATTTT
TRBV20-1	few	TRBD1	TRBJ2-7	CSAIPPGQGYEQYF	TGCAGTGCTATCCCTCCGGGACAGGGGTACGAGCAGTACTTC
TRBV7-8	many	.	TRBJ2-1	CASSLDFSEQFF	TGTGCCAGCAGCTTAGATTTCAGCGAGCAGTTCTTC
TRBV5-1	.	.	TRBJ1-4	CASSLPGEKLFF	TGCGCCAGCAGCCTGCCGGGGGAAAAACTGTTTTTT
TRBV7-2	.	.	TRBJ1-2	CASSRIGNYGYTF	TGTGCCAGCAGCAGAATAGGAAACTATGGCTACACCTTC
TRBV2	.	.	TRBJ2-7	CASSPYEQYF	TGTGCCAGCAGCCCCTACGAGCAGTACTTC
TRBV2	many	.	TRBJ2-2	CASSEEIRAGRTGELFF	TGTGCCAGCAGTGAAGAAATTAGGGCAGGGCGGACCGGGGAGCTGTTTTTT
TRBV6-6	many	.	TRBJ2-1	CASSYGVEQFF	TGTGCCAGCAGTTACGGGGTTGAGCAGTTCTTC
TRBV6-5	many	TRBD2	TRBJ2-2	CASRGGRLTGELFF	TGTGCCAGCAGGGGCGGGAGGCTTACCGGGGAGCTGTTTTTT
TRBV11-2	few	.	TRBJ2-5	CASSSVRPGDFQETQYF	TGTGCCAGCAGCTCCGTACGGCCGGGTGATTTCCAAGAGACCCAGTACTTC